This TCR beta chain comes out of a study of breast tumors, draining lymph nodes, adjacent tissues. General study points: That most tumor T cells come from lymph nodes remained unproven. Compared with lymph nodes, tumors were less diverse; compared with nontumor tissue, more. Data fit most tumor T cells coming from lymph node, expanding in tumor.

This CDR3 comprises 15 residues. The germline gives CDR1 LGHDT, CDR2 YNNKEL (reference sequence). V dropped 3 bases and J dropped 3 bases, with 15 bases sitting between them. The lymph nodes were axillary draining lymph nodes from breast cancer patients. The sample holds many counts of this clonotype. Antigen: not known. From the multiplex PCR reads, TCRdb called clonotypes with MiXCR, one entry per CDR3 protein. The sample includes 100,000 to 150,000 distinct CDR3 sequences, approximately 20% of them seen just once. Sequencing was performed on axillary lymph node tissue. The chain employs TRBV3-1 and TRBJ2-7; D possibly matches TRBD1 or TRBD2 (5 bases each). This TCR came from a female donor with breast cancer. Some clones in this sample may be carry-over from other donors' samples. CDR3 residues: CASSHRGAVYYEQYF. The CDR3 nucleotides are TGTGCCAGCAGCCACCGAGGGGCGGTCTACTACGAGCAGTACTTC.